Listed here are 18 T cell receptor beta chains from one sample, sequenced in a study of PD-1 blockade in classical Hodgkin lymphoma. The sample's time point: cycle 4 day 1 (C4D1), after five to seven weeks of nivolumab. Every single patient, without exception, relapsed after autologous stem cell transplantation, and brentuximab vedotin exposure varied. The study isolated CD8+ T cells from thawed PBMCs by magnetic negative selection. The repertoire was sequenced with immunoSEQ multiplex PCR; TCRdb's copy has only in-frame clones and lacks some. Of around 6,200 clones listed, roughly 70% were seen once; the top ten hold 13%. Specimen: CD8+ T cells from blood, collected before the fourth cycle of nivolumab. The receptor set was obtained from a human donor with classical Hodgkin lymphoma.

This clone ranks as medium-sized. The genes are TRBV10-2 and TRBJ1-5; 7 bases are shared with TRBD1. J lost 7 bases, V lost 6 bases, and 12 bases had no gene match. The CDR3 spans 15 residues. The germline CDR1 and CDR2 sequences are WSHSY and SAAADI. The CDR3 sequence: CASSLDRFTSQPQHF. The CDR3 DNA follows: TGCGCCAGCAGCCTGGACAGGTTTACTTCCCAGCCCCAGCATTTT.

This rearrangement joins TRBV4-2 to TRBJ2-1, with a tentative D call TRBD2 (6 bases). Trimming stripped 1 base from V and 9 bases from J, with 13 bases between. CDR3 length: 14 amino acids. Germline CDR1 reads LGHNA; CDR2 reads YNFKEQ. CDR3 nucleotides: TGTGCCAGCAGCCAAGGGGCGACTAGTCTTGAGCAGTTCTTC. It is translated as CASSQGATSLEQFF.

The chain employs TRBV27 and TRBJ2-7; no clear D. In germline, CDR1 is MNHEY, CDR2 SMNVEV (reference sequence). This CDR3 region has 13 residues. With 3 bases removed from V and 3 bases from J, the gap between germline ends came to 9 bases. Written as DNA, the CDR3 is TGTGCCAGCAGTTTGGCCTCGGGCTACGAGCAGTACTTC. Its translation is CASSLASGYEQYF.

The rearrangement uses TRBV4-1 and TRBJ1-5; unclear D gene. Germline V gene lookup returns CDR1 MGHRA and CDR2 YSYEKL. Trimming pared 0 bases from V and 6 bases from J, leaving 12 bases between. This CDR3 spans 15 amino acids. CDR3 DNA sequence: TGCGCCAGCAGCCAAGATCGGTGGGGAGGTCAGCCCCAGCATTTT. Residues: CASSQDRWGGQPQHF.

This sequence joins TRBV5-1 and TRBJ2-4; D not resolved. There are 15 residues in the CDR3. The germline V gene has CDR1 SGHRS and CDR2 YFSETQ. V lost 1 base, J lost 0 bases, and 8 bases lay in between. CDR3 loop: CASSLNNLAKNIQYF. In DNA form, the CDR3 reads TGCGCCAGCAGCTTGAATAACCTAGCCAAAAACATTCAGTACTTC.

V usage is TRBV6-6 and J usage is TRBJ2-7; D remains ambiguous. CDR1 is MNHNY and CDR2 is SVGAGI in the germline V gene (reference sequence). This CDR3 comprises 15 residues. Trimming took off 5 bases at V and 2 bases at J, with 16 bases between the two ends. The CDR3 DNA reads as TGTGCCAGCAGTCTACAGCGTTACATCACCTACGAGCAGTACTTC. Its translation is CASSLQRYITYEQYF.

The chain links TRBV5-1 to TRBJ2-1; tentative D call: TRBD1 (5 bases). The length of the CDR3 is 16 residues. Germline CDR1 is SGHRS and CDR2 is YFSETQ. Trimming took off 0 bases at V and 1 base at J, with 11 bases between the two ends. DNA for the CDR3: TGCGCCAGCAGCTTGGAAGGGGTCGGTTCCTACAATGAGCAGTTCTTC. Residues: CASSLEGVGSYNEQFF.

This clone appeared a few times. The chain joins TRBV4-1 to TRBJ1-1; D remains unclear. Germline lookup yields CDR1 MGHRA and CDR2 YSYEKL. The CDR3 runs 16 residues. Trimming cost V 0 bases and J 2 bases, with 13 bases left between them. This CDR3 reads CASSQDIASLNTEAFF. CDR3 sequence (DNA): TGCGCCAGCAGCCAAGATATAGCCAGTCTTAACACTGAAGCTTTCTTT.

The chain couples TRBV30 to TRBJ2-1; 11 bases map to TRBD1. V shed 3 bases, J shed 6 bases, and the junction held 4 bases outside the gene matches. The germline V gene has CDR1 GTSNPN and CDR2 SVGIG (reference sequence). The CDR3 is 14 amino acids. The DNA of the CDR3 is TGTGCCTGGAGCTGGGGGACAGGGGGCAATGAGCAGTTCTTC. It codes for CAWSWGTGGNEQFF.

As to this clone: Compared with germline, one end of the junction differs, possibly owing to a read error. V and J are TRBV7-8 and TRBJ2-5; D is unresolved. The CDR3 length is 10 residues. CDR1 is SGHVS and CDR2 is FQNEAQ in the germline V gene. CDR3 nucleotides: TGTGCCAGCAGCTTAGCGTATATGGACTTC. Translating it yields CASSLAYMDF. Drawing the rest from reference TRBV7-8 and TRBJ2-5, the complete variable domain is GAGVSQSPRYKVAKRGQDVALRCDPISGHVSLFWYQQALGQGPEFLTYFQNEAQLDKSGLPSDRFFAERPEGSVSTLKIQRTQQEDSAVYLCASSLAYMDFGPGTRLLVL.

The rearrangement links TRBV28 to TRBJ2-2; 7 positions agree with TRBD1. The CDR3 contains 17 residues. The V gene end was trimmed by 4 bases and the J gene end by 4 bases; junction bases not matched to a gene: 12. CDR1 and CDR2 (germline): MDHEN, SYDVKM. DNA of the CDR3: TGTGCCAGCAGTTCCCTCGACAGGGCAGAGGTCACCGGGGAGCTGTTTTTT. It codes for CASSSLDRAEVTGELFF.

This chain connects TRBV28 to TRBJ2-1, with TRBD1 as a possible D gene (5 bases). The CDR3 sequence is 17 residues long. Trimming pared 5 bases from V and 0 bases from J, leaving 17 bases between. Germline values: CDR1 MDHEN, CDR2 SYDVKM. The CDR3 nucleotides are TGTGCCAGCAGTCAAATCAGGGTACCCTCCTCCTACAATGAGCAGTTCTTC. Residues: CASSQIRVPSSYNEQFF.

The chain combines TRBV15 with TRBJ2-7, with 9 bases fitting TRBD1. The CDR3 is made up of 13 amino acids. Unmatched junction bases numbered 3, after V lost 3 bases and J lost 6 bases. Germline V gene sequence: CDR1 LNHNV, CDR2 YYDKDF (reference sequence). The CDR3 DNA sequence: TGTGCCACCAGCAGGGACAGGGGTGGCGAGCAGTACTTC. It codes for CATSRDRGGEQYF.

The J gene is TRBJ2-7, the V gene TRBV4-1, with a weak D call TRBD2 (7 bases). Germline V gene sequence: CDR1 MGHRA, CDR2 YSYEKL. Trimming stripped 0 bases from V and 4 bases from J, with 19 bases between. CDR3 length: 17 amino acids. CDR3 bases: TGCGCCAGCAGCCAAGAGTCAGAAACAGGGCGGGAGTACGAGCAGTACTTC. This gives the protein CASSQESETGREYEQYF.

The chain couples TRBV6-1 to TRBJ1-5; D is undetermined. This CDR3 spans 20 amino acids. The V and J ends lost 0 bases and 1 base respectively, with 22 bases between them. Germline CDR1 MNHNS, CDR2 SASEGT. As DNA, the CDR3 is TGTGCCAGCAGTGAAGCAACGGTTGTGAGGTTTTCTGTAAGCAATCAGCCCCAGCATTTT. This codes for CASSEATVVRFSVSNQPQHF.

This clone has just one count. A junction end diverges from the germline sequence, so it may reflect a read error. V usage is TRBV7-9 and J usage is TRBJ2-2; D is unresolved. Germline V gene sequence: CDR1 SEHNR, CDR2 FQNEAQ (reference sequence). CDR3 size: 15 residues. CDR3 in DNA: TGTGCCAGCAGGTTAGAAGGGTTCGGCACCGGGGAGCTGTTTTTT. It codes for CASRLEGFGTGELFF.

The chain combines TRBV27 with TRBJ1-1; TRBD1 matches 7 bases. CDR1 and CDR2 from the germline V gene are MNHEY and SMNVEV (reference sequence). The ends lost 1 base at V and 5 bases at J; junction bases unmatched: 4. This CDR3 spans 14 amino acids. The CDR3 sequence is CASSLYRGRTEAFF. CDR3 DNA: TGTGCCAGCAGTTTATACAGGGGAAGGACTGAAGCTTTCTTT.

The V gene is TRBV9, the J gene TRBJ2-5, with 8 bases fitting TRBD2. Germline assignment: CDR1 SGDLS and CDR2 YYNGEE. V shed 0 bases, J shed 4 bases, and the junction held 5 bases outside the gene matches. The CDR3 consists of 15 residues. CDR3 coding DNA: TGTGCCAGCAGCGTAGCGGGGGGGCCCACAGAGACCCAGTACTTC. This codes for CASSVAGGPTETQYF.